This is a list of T cell receptor beta chains from one sample in a study of cytomegalovirus exposure and HLA in healthy donors. Some clones are missing from TCRdb's copy, which holds only in-frame ones; the method was immunoSEQ multiplex PCR. Among 150,000 to 200,000 clones listed, 75% were seen once. Specimen: PBMCs. These receptor sequences come from a woman in her 40s in good health and CMV-seropositive. The CDR3 runs from the conserved cysteine through the conserved F or W. Each record gives: D gene, clone size, J gene, V gene, CDR3 length, CDR3 DNA, CDR3 protein. The D gene is left open where the match is weak. Rows may omit the clone size; those that give it use once, few, many or a size class.

TRBD2 few TRBJ2-2 TRBV7-3 15 TGTGCCAGCAGCCTAGCGGGACTGAACACCGGGGAGCTGTTTTTT CASSLAGLNTGELFF
NA NA TRBJ2-3 TRBV19 13 TGTGCCAGTACGCACGGAGCCACAGATACGCAGTATTTT CASTHGATDTQYF
NA NA TRBJ1-2 TRBV6-1 15 TGTGCCAGCAGTGAATACAGACAACATAACTATGGCTACACCTTC CASSEYRQHNYGYTF
TRBD2 NA TRBJ2-7 TRBV5-3 16 TGTGCCAGAACTAACCCATTTAGCGGGAGTCTCTACGAGCAGTACTTC CARTNPFSGSLYEQYF
TRBD2 few TRBJ2-5 TRBV27 18 TGTGCCAGCAGTCGAAGACGCCCGCTAGCGGGAGGGCCGGAGACCCAGTACTTC CASSRRRPLAGGPETQYF
TRBD1 NA TRBJ1-1 TRBV6-5 15 TGTGCCAGCAGTTACGGGGGACAGGGGTTTGCTGAAGCTTTCTTT CASSYGGQGFAEAFF
TRBD2 NA TRBJ2-5 TRBV29-1 15 TGCAGCGTCGGTGACGCGGGGGTAGATCAAGAGACCCAGTACTTC CSVGDAGVDQETQYF
TRBD2 NA TRBJ2-7 TRBV6-1 11 TGTGCCAGCGGGGGGGGGTACGAGCAGTACTTC CASGGGYEQYF
TRBD2 NA TRBJ2-1 TRBV10-2 16 TGCGCCAGCAGGAATATAGCGGGAAGGGTCTACAATGAGCAGTTCTTC CASRNIAGRVYNEQFF
TRBD1 once TRBJ1-2 TRBV19 14 TGTGCCAGTAGCGTCGACAGGGCGGGCTATGGCTACACCTTC CASSVDRAGYGYTF
NA NA TRBJ1-3 TRBV28 13 TGTGCCAGCAGTTTGGGGCACGGAAACACCATATATTTT CASSLGHGNTIYF
NA NA TRBJ1-1 TRBV10-3 13 TGTGCCATCAGTGAGGAGGCGGTCACTGAAGCTTTCTTT CAISEEAVTEAFF
TRBD1 few TRBJ2-7 TRBV5-1 15 TGCGCCAGCAGCGAGGCCGGGACAGGGTTCTACGAGCAGTACTTC CASSEAGTGFYEQYF
NA NA TRBJ2-7 TRBV6-1 15 TGTGCCAGCAGTGAAGTCGGGACTGCAACCTACGAGCAGTACTTC CASSEVGTATYEQYF
NA NA TRBJ1-2 TRBV6-1 15 TGTGCCAGCAGGGAAGGGCTGGCTTCTAACTATGGCTACACCTTC CASREGLASNYGYTF
TRBD1 NA TRBJ2-7 TRBV5-1 15 TGCGCCAGCAGCTTGTGGGACAGGAATATCTACGAGCAGTACTTC CASSLWDRNIYEQYF
TRBD2 NA TRBJ2-1 TRBV10-3 16 TGTGCCATCAGTGACTCCGGGACTATCCTCCACAATGAGCAGTTCTTC CAISDSGTILHNEQFF
TRBD1 NA TRBJ1-3 TRBV7-8 15 TGTGCCAGCAGCTTAATTGGGACAGAAGGAAACACCATATATTTT CASSLIGTEGNTIYF
NA NA TRBJ1-1 TRBV19 14 TGTGCCAGTAGTATAGGAGCGGTGAACACTGAAGCTTTCTTT CASSIGAVNTEAFF
TRBD2 NA TRBJ2-2 TRBV9 15 TGTGCCAGCAGCGGAGCGGGAGTAGTTACCGGGGAGCTGTTTTTT CASSGAGVVTGELFF
TRBD2 NA TRBJ2-3 TRBV6-1 15 TGTGCCAGCAGTGCTGCTAGCGGGCACACAGATACGCAGTATTTT CASSAASGHTDTQYF
NA NA TRBJ2-1 TRBV4-3 13 TGCGCCAGCAGCCACGGGTATAACAATGAGCAGTTCTTC CASSHGYNNEQFF
TRBD1 once TRBJ1-1 TRBV28 15 TGTGCCAGCAGGCGGACAGGGATGCCGAACACTGAAGCTTTCTTT CASRRTGMPNTEAFF
NA NA TRBJ1-1 TRBV27 14 TGTGCCAGCAGTTTAAGGGCAGGTAGGGGTGAAGCTTTCTTT CASSLRAGRGEAFF
TRBD2 NA TRBJ2-2 TRBV29-1 15 TGCAGCGTTAAAGCGGGAGGGATTATCTCCGGGGAGCTGTTTTTT CSVKAGGIISGELFF
NA NA TRBJ2-7 TRBV19 13 TGTGCCAGTAGTATGGGCAGCTCCTACGAGCAGTACTTC CASSMGSSYEQYF
NA NA TRBJ2-7 TRBV29-1 12 TGCAGCGTTGCAGGGTGGGCGTACGAGCAGTACTTC CSVAGWAYEQYF
NA NA TRBJ2-7 TRBV5-4 12 TGTGCCAGCAGCTCCAAAACCTACGAGCAGTACTTC CASSSKTYEQYF
NA NA TRBJ1-3 TRBV5-4 17 TGTGCCAGCAGCACCGGAGGTTCAGGCCCCTCTGGAAACACCATATATTTT CASSTGGSGPSGNTIYF
NA few TRBJ2-7 TRBV6-1 15 TGTGCCAGCAGTCCCTGGCCAGCGAACTCCTACGAGCAGTACTTC CASSPWPANSYEQYF
TRBD1 NA TRBJ1-6 TRBV7-8 17 TGTGCCAGCAGCTTAAAGTTTGTGGGACAGGGAAATTCACCCCTCCACTTT CASSLKFVGQGNSPLHF